These 8 T cell receptor beta chains originate from one sample sequenced in a study of T cell responses to AZD1222 COVID-19 vaccine. TCRdb's copy holds only in-frame clones and misses some; the assay was immunoSEQ multiplex PCR. The profile shows 90,000 to 110,000 clones, 88% of them singletons. The material was peripheral blood, obtained on day 0 of AZD1222 vaccination. These receptors originate from an adult in good health.

The V gene is TRBV6-5, the J gene TRBJ2-6; 7 nucleotides agree with TRBD2. Per the germline V gene, CDR1 is MNHEY and CDR2 is SVGAGI. This CDR3 spans 15 amino acids. V dropped 9 bases and J dropped 0; count of bases not matched to a gene: 5. The CDR3 protein is CASGLGGSGANVLTF. CDR3 bases: TGTGCCAGTGGACTAGGCGGCTCTGGGGCCAACGTCCTGACTTTC.

The chain carries TRBV11-2 and TRBJ1-2; perhaps TRBD1 as D (6 bases). V lost 5 bases, J lost 8 bases, and 15 bases lay in between. There are 13 residues in the CDR3. Per the germline V gene, CDR1 is SGHAT and CDR2 is FQNNGV. CDR3 loop: CASSITGSIGYTF. The CDR3 nucleotides are TGTGCCAGCAGCATAACAGGGAGTATAGGCTACACCTTC.

This chain links TRBV19 with TRBJ1-6, with TRBD1 matching 8 bases. This CDR3 comprises 14 residues. V shed 7 bases, J shed 6 bases, and the junction held 5 bases outside the gene matches. Germline V gives CDR1 LNHDA, CDR2 SQIVND (reference sequence). Here the CDR3 reads CASTRTGSNSPLHF. In nucleotides, the CDR3 is TGTGCCAGTACCCGGACAGGGTCTAATTCACCCCTCCACTTT.

As DNA, the CDR3 is TGTGCCATCGGGGAGGGACAGACGACCAATCAGCCCCAGCATTTT. Translated, it gives CAIGEGQTTNQPQHF. The rearrangement links TRBV10-3 to TRBJ1-5; 7 bases agree with TRBD1. V gave up 8 bases and J gave up 3 bases; unmatched junction bases: 10. This CDR3 has 15 amino acids. Germline-derived CDR1 and CDR2 are ENHRY and SYGVKD.

The chain carries TRBV5-1 and TRBJ1-2, with D possibly TRBD1 on 5 matching bases. The ends were cut back, 1 base at V and 4 bases at J, with 11 bases in the middle. The CDR3 length is 14 residues. The germline gives CDR1 SGHRS, CDR2 YFSETQ. CDR3 sequence: CASSLTDRSYGYTF. The CDR3, as DNA: TGCGCCAGCAGCTTGACAGACAGATCCTATGGCTACACCTTC.

The chain joins TRBV5-6 to TRBJ2-1; D may be TRBD2 (6 bases). The germline V gene encodes CDR1 SGHDT and CDR2 YYEEEE. The CDR3 runs to 14 residues. Trimming took 4 bases from V and 3 from J, leaving 11 bases between them. CDR3 DNA: TGTGCCAGCAGCCTCGGGGACTTCTACAATGAGCAGTTCTTC. Residues: CASSLGDFYNEQFF.

The genes are TRBV11-1 and TRBJ2-1; 7 positions agree with TRBD2. V lost 1 base, J lost 7 bases, and 4 bases stayed unmatched. In germline, CDR1 is SGHAT, CDR2 FQDESV (reference sequence). The CDR3 consists of 14 residues. The CDR3 coding sequence is TGTGCCAGCAGCTTAGTGCGGGAGAGAAATGAGCAGTTCTTC. Translated: CASSLVRERNEQFF.

The count of this clone is one. The J gene is TRBJ2-1, the V gene TRBV4-3; TRBD2 matches 14 bases. Germline-derived CDR1 and CDR2 are LGHNA and YSLEER. CDR3 length equals 18 residues. Unmatched junction bases numbered 10, after V lost 0 bases and J lost 9 bases. This CDR3 reads CASSQEIGTSGRKSEQFF. In DNA, the CDR3 is TGCGCCAGCAGCCAAGAAATTGGGACTAGCGGGAGAAAAAGTGAGCAGTTCTTC.